The 18 T cell receptor beta chains given below trace back to one sample, sequenced in a study of T cell changes during pregnancy in multiple sclerosis. This table comes from immunoSEQ multiplex PCR, and its TCRdb copy is limited to in-frame clones, with some not included. The table has some 30,000 clones, around 89% seen once; the top ten hold over 5.5%. The sequences come from CD8+ T cells from peripheral blood mononuclear cells, collected after pregnancy. These receptors were collected from a female donor with multiple sclerosis, enrolled in a pregnancy study.

The V and J genes are TRBV15 and TRBJ1-4; 11 bases line up with TRBD1. CDR3 size: 15 residues. CDR1 is LNHNV, CDR2 YYDKDF, per germline (reference sequence). V shed 4 bases, J shed 5 bases, and the junction held 3 bases outside the gene matches. The DNA of the CDR3 is TGTGCCACCAGCACAGGGACAGGGGGGAATGAAAAACTGTTTTTT. This codes for CATSTGTGGNEKLFF.

This chain uses TRBV13 with TRBJ2-7; TRBD2 aligns across 7 bases. V lost 1 base and J lost 0; bases outside the gene matches: 6. This CDR3 comprises 16 residues. The germline CDR1 and CDR2 sequences are PRHDT and FYEKMQ (reference sequence). The chain's CDR3 is CASSLDGGSISYEQYF. For the CDR3, the DNA is TGTGCCAGCAGCTTAGATGGCGGGAGCATCTCCTACGAGCAGTACTTC.

This sequence joins TRBV28 and TRBJ2-7; 10 positions match TRBD1. Unmatched junction bases numbered 9, after V lost 4 bases and J lost 6 bases. The CDR3 covers 15 residues. Germline-derived CDR1 and CDR2 are MDHEN and SYDVKM. CDR3 protein: CASSSPGQGSLEQYF. DNA of the CDR3: TGTGCCAGCAGTTCCCCGGGACAGGGGTCCCTCGAGCAGTACTTC.

This clone has just a few counts. The chain has TRBV29-1 and TRBJ2-5; D remains ambiguous. Germline V gene data show CDR1 as SQVTM and CDR2 as ANQGSEA. The V end was cut by 5 bases, the J end by 0 bases, with 10 bases between. CDR3 length: 13 amino acids. The CDR3 spells CSVWATDQETQYF. In DNA form, the CDR3 reads TGCAGCGTTTGGGCCACTGACCAAGAGACCCAGTACTTC.

The rearrangement links TRBV7-9 to TRBJ1-3, with TRBD1 identical over 7 bases. Germline V gene data show CDR1 as SEHNR and CDR2 as FQNEAQ (reference sequence). V was clipped by 4 bases and J by 8 bases; unmatched bases: 11. This CDR3 has 15 amino acids. This chain's CDR3 is CASSYSRQGRDTIYF. DNA of the CDR3: TGTGCCAGCAGCTACTCACGACAGGGCCGGGACACCATATATTTT.

This clone was seen only a few times. The chain uses TRBV5-1 and TRBJ1-1; tentative D call: TRBD1 (6 bases). This CDR3 is built from 14 residues. Trimming removed 4 bases from V and 1 base from J, with 11 bases in between. Germline values: CDR1 SGHRS, CDR2 YFSETQ. The CDR3, as DNA: TGCGCCAGCAGCGGGGACACAAAGAACACTGAAGCTTTCTTT. It codes for CASSGDTKNTEAFF.

This chain connects TRBV5-4 to TRBJ1-2; D is unclear. The length of the CDR3 is 14 residues. Germline V gene data show CDR1 as SGHNT and CDR2 as YYREEE (reference sequence). V lost 3 bases, J lost 3 bases, and 12 bases lay in between. The CDR3 protein is CASSSLPGDYGYTF. CDR3 nucleotide sequence: TGTGCCAGCAGCTCCCTGCCCGGGGACTATGGCTACACCTTC.

The V gene is TRBV13, the J gene TRBJ2-7; TRBD1 matches 11 bases. J lost 4 bases, V lost 4 bases, and 3 bases had no gene match. The V gene's germline CDR1 is PRHDT and CDR2 FYEKMQ (reference sequence). CDR3 size: 14 residues. CDR3 nucleotide sequence: TGTGCCAGCAGCTCCGGGACAGGGGGATACGAGCAGTACTTC. It yields the protein CASSSGTGGYEQYF.

The CDR3 nucleotides read TGTGCCAGCAGTTTTTTTAGGGAGAGCTCCTACAATGAGCAGTTCTTC. It is translated as CASSFFRESSYNEQFF. The V call is TRBV27, the J call TRBJ2-1; D may be TRBD2 (5 bases). Germline values: CDR1 MNHEY, CDR2 SMNVEV (reference sequence). The CDR3 runs 16 residues. Between the trimmed V and J ends, which lost 3 bases and 0 bases, there was a span of 12 bases.

V usage is TRBV7-9 and J usage is TRBJ2-1; 9 bases agree with TRBD1. Trimming at V came to 4 bases and at J to 7 bases, leaving 8 bases not matched to a gene. This CDR3 contains 15 residues. The germline CDR1 and CDR2 sequences are SEHNR and FQNEAQ (reference sequence). CDR3: CASSSAGTGMNEQFF. The CDR3 DNA reads TGTGCCAGCAGCTCGGCCGGGACAGGGATGAATGAGCAGTTCTTC.

On this clone: Additional DNA sequences in this sample encode the identical CDR3. The rearrangement joins TRBV4-1 to TRBJ2-7; TRBD1 matches at 7 bases. This CDR3 has 14 amino acids. CDR1 and CDR2 from the germline V gene are MGHRA and YSYEKL. V was clipped by 1 base and J by 2 bases; unmatched bases: 2. The CDR3 region is CASSQGQGAYEQYF. The CDR3 coding sequence is TGCGCCAGCAGCCAAGGACAGGGAGCCTACGAGCAGTACTTC.

V is TRBV28 and J is TRBJ2-7; the match to TRBD1 covers 9 bases. The CDR3 consists of 15 residues. From germline, CDR1 is MDHEN and CDR2 SYDVKM. Losses at the gene ends were 7 bases for V and 5 bases for J; bases not matched to a gene: 12. CDR3 nucleotides: TGTGCCAGCACGCCCTTACAGGGGGCAGTAAACGAGCAGTACTTC. The encoded protein is CASTPLQGAVNEQYF.

The V call is TRBV10-2, the J call TRBJ1-3; D is ambiguous. V lost 3 bases and J 0 bases, leaving 6 bases between the germline ends. The CDR3 loop spans 14 amino acids. The germline CDR1 and CDR2 sequences are WSHSY and SAAADI. CDR3 protein: CASSDRVSGNTIYF. The CDR3 DNA reads as TGCGCCAGCAGTGACCGGGTCTCTGGAAACACCATATATTTT.

The V gene is TRBV6-5, the J gene TRBJ2-7; weak D call: TRBD1 (6 bases). The CDR3 runs 14 residues. V lost 0 bases and J 3 bases, leaving 9 bases between the germline ends. Germline V lookup: CDR1 MNHEY, CDR2 SVGAGI. Here the CDR3 DNA reads TGTGCCAGCAGTTACTCCACGGACAGCTACGAGCAGTACTTC. Protein product: CASSYSTDSYEQYF.

The V call is TRBV19, the J call TRBJ1-5, with TRBD1 matching 7 bases. The V gene's germline CDR1 is LNHDA and CDR2 SQIVND (reference sequence). This CDR3 spans 15 amino acids. After removal of 6 bases from V and 0 bases from J, the junction contained 5 bases not matched to a gene. DNA of the CDR3: TGTGCCAGTAGCACCCGGGACAGTAGCAATCAGCCCCAGCATTTT. It specifies CASSTRDSSNQPQHF.

This sequence joins TRBV18 and TRBJ1-1, with TRBD1 matching 8 bases. V lost 5 bases to trimming and J lost 3 bases; unmatched junction nucleotides: 5. CDR3 length: 14 amino acids. Germline lookup yields CDR1 KGHSH and CDR2 LQKENI. This chain's CDR3 is CASSSPDRDTEAFF. CDR3 DNA: TGTGCCAGCTCATCCCCGGACAGGGACACTGAAGCTTTCTTT.

The gene calls are TRBV11-3 and TRBJ2-7; 8 positions match TRBD2. V lost 6 bases to trimming and J lost 0 bases; unmatched junction nucleotides: 4. The CDR3 has 14 amino acids. CDR1 and CDR2 (germline): SGHNT, YENEEA. The CDR3 sequence is CASRKLADSYEQYF. The CDR3 DNA reads TGTGCCAGCAGAAAACTAGCGGACTCCTACGAGCAGTACTTC.

The chain couples TRBV7-3 to TRBJ2-1; TRBD2 matches 7 bases. From germline, CDR1 is SGHTA and CDR2 FQGTGA. The junction had 4 bases not matched to a gene; V was cut back by 5 bases and J by 9 bases. The length of the CDR3 is 12 residues. CDR3 sequence: CASSPGGTEQFF. CDR3 DNA: TGTGCCAGCAGCCCCGGGGGGACTGAGCAGTTCTTC.